This entry is about one T cell receptor (beta chain). This clone was detected ten times or more. It has no known antigen specificity. No much larger clone is present one base from it, and per-base qualities are unavailable. What this sample's time point label stands for: peripheral blood 6 weeks after treatment start. A cohort of more than 25 patients with locally advanced or metastatic urothelial carcinoma, treated at Memorial Sloan Kettering on a trial protocol, was included. Peripheral blood mononuclear cells were collected pretreatment and during treatment, with between 1 and 8 total time points obtained per patient. The Qiagen DNeasy Blood extraction kit was used to purify genomic DNA from total PBMCs and tumor samples. Collected pretreatment and during treatment, PBMCs were isolated and stored as previously described. This sample was included in a study of PD-L1 blockade in urothelial cancer (dated by TCRdb to the late 2010s). Background on the whole study: Therapy was started at some point between 2013 and 2015 for all patients, and atezolizumab 1,200 mg was administered intravenously every 3 weeks. Twenty-five of 29 patients were males with bladder-origin urothelial cancer, and about 65% of the roughly 30 reported a prior smoking history. Patients had an ECOG performance status of 0 or 1 and had received between 0 and 3 prior chemotherapy regimens. Blood samples were analyzed at 3 weeks after treatment start (second dose) and at 6 weeks after treatment start. A median of roughly 140,000 T cells and 80,000 to 100,000 unique TCRs was obtained from blood samples, and a median clonality of 0.080 was observed. The study was an exploratory multi-omic analysis of somatic, immune and clinical correlates of response to PD-L1 blockade with atezolizumab in urothelial cancer. Pretreatment tumor samples and matched peripheral blood, collected serially before and after atezolizumab treatment, underwent TCR sequencing. Progression-free survival longer than 6 months counted as durable clinical benefit, and TCR features were additionally tested against both progression-free and overall survival. Whole exome sequencing and RNA sequencing of pretreatment tumors were performed alongside TCR sequencing in the same patients. Durable clinical benefit was achieved by nine patients and was not achieved by 20 patients. Twenty-nine patients had pretreatment blood TCR-seq, about 24 had at least one posttreatment blood collection, and about 24 had tumor TCR-seq. The research as a whole found: A pretreatment peripheral blood TCR clonality below the median was linked to improved progression-free and overall survival. Because of the small sample size (n ≈ 27) and the many exploratory analyses performed, the results are intended to be regarded as hypothesis-generating. Among patients with durable benefit, tumor-associated TCR clones showed greater expansion in peripheral blood 3 weeks after treatment started (n of about 21, p = 0.022).

V is shortened by 7 bases, J by 4 bases, and the region joining them spans 6 bases. CDR1 and CDR2 are read off the germline V gene as MNHNS and SASEGT. The CDR3 runs 11 residues from the cysteine to the phenylalanine. Just the 33-base CDR3 DNA is kept, in frame starting at base 1. Synthetic TCR analog templates were spiked into each PCR to estimate absolute template abundance from read counts. Using the immunoSEQ assay, TCRbeta CDR3 regions were amplified from genomic DNA with bias-controlled V and J gene primers. Rearranged TCRbeta segments were sequenced at approximately 20X coverage. Processing in the source paper ran as follows. Clustering was used to correct sequencing errors, and CDR3s were annotated against IMGT so that V, D and J genes could be assigned. Out-of-frame and stop-codon sequences were excluded, and only productive TCRbeta rearrangements were used in downstream analyses. Clonality was calculated as one minus the Shannon entropy normalized by the log of the number of unique productive sequences. Clones differing between time points or between blood and tumor were identified by Fisher's exact test with Benjamini-Hochberg correction at adjusted p below 0.01. The immuneACCESS repertoire file appears here via TCRdb, limited to in-frame rearrangements. These files lack a portion of the clones; in checked studies, under half of the deficit traces to unresolved V genes, and the cause of the others is not known. V and J calls and clone size are as listed in that table; D and trimming were resolved from the DNA. This sample lists approximately 83,000 clones; less than 90% were detected once. Around 7.7% of the sample is taken by the ten largest.

The sequence links TRBV6-1 to TRBJ2-3; the D gene remains uncertain. The sample here was PBMCs, taken around atezolizumab (anti-PD-L1) treatment. This sequence was found in a man in his 70s with urothelial cancer. The DNA reads TGTGCCAGCAACCTAGCAGATACGCAGTATTTT. Translated, this is CASNLADTQYF.